This entry is about one T cell receptor beta chain. Its target is not known. These data come from a study of post-analysis software for immune sequencing data. CDR3 length: 16 residues. Each TCR beta cDNA library carried unique molecular identifiers. TCRdb fed the PCR reads into MiXCR, producing one record per CDR3 protein. The data show about 810,000 distinct CDR3 sequences, about 50% seen once. Whole-study results and caveats: F measure grouped same-batch samples tightly together. Four or five TRBV segments occurring more often in patients than controls included TRBV5-6, TRBV5-1 and TRBV20-1.

V is TRBV12-3 or TRBV12-4 and J is TRBJ2-4; weak D call: TRBD2 (6 bases). The DNA end is a closer match to TRBJ2-5, so the J assignment may be wrong. Sequencing was carried out using blood. The TCR was taken from a girl between 5 and 17 years old with multiple sclerosis. The CDR3 DNA sequence: TGTGCCAGCAACCCCTGGATGGGGGGAGAGCAAGAGACCCAGTACTTC. Its protein is CASNPWMGGEQETQYF.